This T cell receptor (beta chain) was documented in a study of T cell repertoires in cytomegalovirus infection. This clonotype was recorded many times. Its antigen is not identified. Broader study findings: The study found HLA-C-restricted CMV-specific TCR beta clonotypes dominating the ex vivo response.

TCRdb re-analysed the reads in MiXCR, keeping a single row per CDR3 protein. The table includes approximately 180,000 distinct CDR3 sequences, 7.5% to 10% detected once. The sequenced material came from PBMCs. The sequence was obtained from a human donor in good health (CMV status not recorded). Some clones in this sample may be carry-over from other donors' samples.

CDR3 amino acids: CASSPDRVETQYF. For the CDR3, the DNA is TGTGCCAGCAGCCCGGACAGGGTAGAGACCCAGTACTTC. This rearrangement joins TRBV11-2 to TRBJ2-5, with 8 bases lining up with TRBD1. Germline V gene data show CDR1 as SGHAT and CDR2 as FQNNGV. The CDR3 totals 13 residues. The V and J ends lost 5 bases and 4 bases, in that order; junction bases with no gene match: 3. Combining the CDR3 with reference TRBV11-2 and TRBJ2-5 gives the whole variable domain EAGVAQSPRYKIIEKRQSVAFWCNPISGHATLYWYQQILGQGPKLLIQFQNNGVVDDSQLPKDRFSAERLKGVDSTLKIQPAKLEDSAVYLCASSPDRVETQYFGPGTRLLVL.